This TCR beta chain was sequenced for a study of cytomegalovirus exposure and HLA in healthy donors. For the study at large: Early released data had around 88 million unique TCRs, all coming from HLA-typed donors.

Broader study findings: Donors were assumed by presence/absence analyses to have roughly uniform sequencing depth. In a later analysis, donors in an Asian-associated ancestry cluster reportedly had fewer N-insertions in productive TCRs than the cohort mean. In an earlier analysis, in 540 or so donors, most V segments appeared productive either ~87% or ~30% of the time.

As concerns this clone: As yet, its antigen is unknown.

Trimming cost V 2 bases and J 9 bases, with 8 bases left between them. The CDR3 sequence is 12 residues long. Germline assignment: CDR1 SEHNR and CDR2 FQNEAQ (reference sequence). The PCR was carried out with 60 Vbeta primers and 13 Jbeta primers. Assay: immunoSEQ multiplex PCR; the TCRdb copy retains only in-frame clones and omits some. The sample holds some 180,000 clones; approximately 70% are singletons and the top ten take about 1.7%. The source material was PBMCs. The receptor comes from a woman aged 25 to 39 in good health and CMV-seronegative. This rearrangement joins TRBV7-9 to TRBJ2-1; D unclear. CDR3 sequence: CASSLLEREQFF. As DNA, the CDR3 is TGTGCCAGCAGCTTATTGGAGCGTGAGCAGTTCTTC.